This T cell receptor (beta chain) stems from a study of T-cell reconstitution after alpha-beta-depleted transplantation in children. Study-level results: One year after transplant, T-cell counts and diversity came mostly from newly produced T cells. High day-60 TCRbeta diversity in some patients came from surviving recipient T cells and thymic progenitors. As was reported, about two months after transplant, alpha-beta T cells came from several hundred expanded graft clones.

This clonotype was detected only a few times. Its antigen is still unknown. Preparing the TCRbeta library involved the use of unique molecular identifiers. TCRdb reanalysed the PCR reads using MiXCR and keeps one entry per CDR3 protein. The sample lists about 980,000 distinct CDR3 sequences, about 30% occurring once. This CDR3 has 19 residues. V was shortened by 4 bases and J by 6 bases, with 28 bases between the two germline ends. Per the germline V gene, CDR1 is LGHNA and CDR2 is YSLEER. The TCR was taken from a boy younger than two who had a stem cell transplant for SCID, so the T cells may come from the graft donor. V gene TRBV4-3 combines with J gene TRBJ2-1; D gene uncertain. Sequences were derived from PBMCs, mostly from graft donor cells, sampled 360 days after TCRalphabeta/CD19-depleted stem cell transplant. CDR3 residues: CASSPTPIFSFFLPNEQFF. The CDR3 region has the DNA TGCGCCAGCAGCCCCACCCCTATTTTTAGTTTTTTCTTACCCAATGAGCAGTTCTTC.